Included here is one T cell receptor (beta chain) sequence, with context. This sample is part of a study of blood T cell repertoires in COVID-19. Authors' data handling: Amplification from reference gene primers served as the basis for estimated nucleated cell counts. Clones were read by immunoSEQ multiplex PCR, and TCRdb kept only the in-frame ones, dropping some. Clone size and V and J calls were adopted from that table, with D and trimming inferred from the DNA. Of a few hundred thousand clones in the sample, roughly 90% were seen once. The germline V gene has CDR1 MRHNA and CDR2 SNTAGT. The CDR3 sequence is 16 residues long. V dropped 6 bases and J dropped 0 bases, with 15 bases sitting between them.

Sequenced sample: PBMCs or T cells enriched from blood (not recorded which). The TCR comes from a woman aged 40 to 55 who had been exposed to COVID-19. The chain links TRBV6-4 to TRBJ1-5; D uncertain. DNA for the CDR3: TGTGCCAGCAGCGCCTGGGAGTTTGATAGCAATCAGCCCCAGCATTTT. Translated: CASSAWEFDSNQPQHF.